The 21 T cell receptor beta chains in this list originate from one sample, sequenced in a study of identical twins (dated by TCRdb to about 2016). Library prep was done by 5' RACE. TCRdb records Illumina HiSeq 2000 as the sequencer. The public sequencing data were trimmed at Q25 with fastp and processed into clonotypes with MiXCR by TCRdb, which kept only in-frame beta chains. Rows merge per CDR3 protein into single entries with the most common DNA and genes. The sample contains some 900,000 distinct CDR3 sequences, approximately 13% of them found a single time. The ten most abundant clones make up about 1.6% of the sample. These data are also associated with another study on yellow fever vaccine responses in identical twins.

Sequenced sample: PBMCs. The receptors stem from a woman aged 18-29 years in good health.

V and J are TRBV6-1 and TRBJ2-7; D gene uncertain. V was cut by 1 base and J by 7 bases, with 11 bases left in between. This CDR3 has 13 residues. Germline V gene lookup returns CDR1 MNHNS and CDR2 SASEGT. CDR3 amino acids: CASSEGGLREQYF. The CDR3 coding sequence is TGTGCCAGCAGTGAAGGGGGTTTACGGGAGCAGTACTTC.

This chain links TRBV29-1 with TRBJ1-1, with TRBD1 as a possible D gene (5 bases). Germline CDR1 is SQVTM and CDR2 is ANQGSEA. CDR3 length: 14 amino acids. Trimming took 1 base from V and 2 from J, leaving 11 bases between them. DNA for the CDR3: TGCAGCGTTGAAGGGGAGACAGATAACACTGAAGCTTTCTTT. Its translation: CSVEGETDNTEAFF.

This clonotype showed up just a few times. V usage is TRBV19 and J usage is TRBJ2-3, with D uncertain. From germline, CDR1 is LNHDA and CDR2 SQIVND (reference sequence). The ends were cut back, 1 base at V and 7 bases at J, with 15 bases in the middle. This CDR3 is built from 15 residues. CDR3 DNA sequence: TGTGCCAGTAGTATAGTGGGCCGATTGCCGAATACGCAGTATTTT. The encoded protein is CASSIVGRLPNTQYF. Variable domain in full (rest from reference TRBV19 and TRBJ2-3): DGGITQSPKYLFRKEGQNVTLSCEQNLNHDAMYWYRQDPGQGLRLIYYSQIVNDFQKGDIAEGYSVSREKKESFPLTVTSAQKNPTAFYLCASSIVGRLPNTQYFGPGTRLTVL.

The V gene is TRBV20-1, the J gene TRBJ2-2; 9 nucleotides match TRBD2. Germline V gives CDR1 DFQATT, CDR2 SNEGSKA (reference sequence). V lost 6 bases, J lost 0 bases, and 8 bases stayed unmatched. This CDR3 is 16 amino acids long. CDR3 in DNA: TGCAGTGCGCCGACATCTAGCGGGGCGAACACCGGGGAGCTGTTTTTT. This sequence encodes CSAPTSSGANTGELFF.

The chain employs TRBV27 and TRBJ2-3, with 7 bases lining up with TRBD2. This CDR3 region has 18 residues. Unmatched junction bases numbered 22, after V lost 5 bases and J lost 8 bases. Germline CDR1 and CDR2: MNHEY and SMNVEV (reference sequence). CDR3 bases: TGTGCCAGCAGTGATGAGGGTTATGAGCGGGGAATCACGGGTACGCAGTATTTT. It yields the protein CASSDEGYERGITGTQYF.

The CDR3 bases are TGTGCCAGCTCACCCCGACAGGGGGCGACGGAGACCCAGTACTTC. Its translation is CASSPRQGATETQYF. The chain employs TRBV18 and TRBJ2-5; 10 positions match TRBD1. This CDR3 is built from 15 residues. The germline V gene encodes CDR1 KGHSH and CDR2 LQKENI. The junction had 6 bases not matched to a gene; V was cut back by 3 bases and J by 5 bases.

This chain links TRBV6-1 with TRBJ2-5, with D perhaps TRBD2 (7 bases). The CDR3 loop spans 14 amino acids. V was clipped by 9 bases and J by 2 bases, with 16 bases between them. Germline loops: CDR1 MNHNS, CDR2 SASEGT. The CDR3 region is CASAGRGPQETQYF. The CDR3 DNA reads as TGTGCCAGTGCCGGGCGGGGGCCTCAAGAGACCCAGTACTTC.

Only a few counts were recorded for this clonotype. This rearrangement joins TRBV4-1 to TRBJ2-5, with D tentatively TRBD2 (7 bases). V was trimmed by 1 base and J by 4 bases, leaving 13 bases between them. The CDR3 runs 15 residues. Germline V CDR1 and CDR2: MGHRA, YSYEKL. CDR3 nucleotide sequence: TGCGCCAGCAGCCAAGGTTATAGGGGGGGAGAGACCCAGTACTTC. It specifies CASSQGYRGGETQYF.

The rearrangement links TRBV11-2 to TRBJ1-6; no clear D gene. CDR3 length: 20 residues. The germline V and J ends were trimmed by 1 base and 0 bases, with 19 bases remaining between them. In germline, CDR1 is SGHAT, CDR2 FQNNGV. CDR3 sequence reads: CASSLVGVTTLSSYNSPLHF. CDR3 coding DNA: TGTGCCAGCAGCTTAGTTGGGGTGACAACCTTGAGCTCCTATAATTCACCCCTCCACTTT.

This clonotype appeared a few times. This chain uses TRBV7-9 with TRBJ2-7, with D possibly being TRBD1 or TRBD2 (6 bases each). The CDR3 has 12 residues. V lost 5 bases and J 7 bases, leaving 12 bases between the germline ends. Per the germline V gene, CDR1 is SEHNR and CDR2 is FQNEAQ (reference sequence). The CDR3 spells CASSIGGYEQYV. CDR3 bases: TGTGCCAGCAGCATAGGGGGGTATGAGCAGTACGTC.

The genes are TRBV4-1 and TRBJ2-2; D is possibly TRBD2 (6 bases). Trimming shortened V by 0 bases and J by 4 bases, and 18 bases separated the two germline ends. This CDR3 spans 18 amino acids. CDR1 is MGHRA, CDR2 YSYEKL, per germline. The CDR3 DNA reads TGCGCCAGCAGCCAAGATGGACTACGGAATCGTGGCACCGGGGAGCTGTTTTTT. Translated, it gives CASSQDGLRNRGTGELFF.

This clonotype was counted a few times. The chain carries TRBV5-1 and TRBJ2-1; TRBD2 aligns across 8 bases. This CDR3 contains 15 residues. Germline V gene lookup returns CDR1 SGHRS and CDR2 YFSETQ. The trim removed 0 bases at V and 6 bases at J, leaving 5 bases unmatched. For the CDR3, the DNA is TGCGCCAGCAGCTTGGGGACTGCGGGGGGCAATGAGCAGTTCTTC. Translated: CASSLGTAGGNEQFF.

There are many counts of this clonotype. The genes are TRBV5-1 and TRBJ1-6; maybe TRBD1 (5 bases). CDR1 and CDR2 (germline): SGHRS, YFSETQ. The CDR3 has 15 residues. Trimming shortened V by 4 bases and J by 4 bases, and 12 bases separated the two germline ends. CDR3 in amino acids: CASSLSGPYNSPLHF. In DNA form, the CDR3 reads TGCGCCAGCAGCCTCTCGGGACCATATAATTCACCCCTCCACTTT.

The chain's CDR3 is CATQGRQDGELFF. The CDR3 DNA follows: TGTGCCACGCAGGGGAGGCAGGACGGGGAGCTGTTTTTT. V gene TRBV7-9 combines with J gene TRBJ2-2; D could derive from TRBD1 or TRBD2 (6 bases each). CDR1 and CDR2 (germline): SEHNR, FQNEAQ (reference sequence). V was pared by 10 bases and J by 7 bases, with 16 bases between. The CDR3 contains 13 residues.

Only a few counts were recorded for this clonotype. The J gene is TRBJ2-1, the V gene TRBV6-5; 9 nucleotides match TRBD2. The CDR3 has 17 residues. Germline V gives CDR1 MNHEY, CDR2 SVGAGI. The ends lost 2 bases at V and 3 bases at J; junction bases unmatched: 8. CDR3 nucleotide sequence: TGTGCCAGCAGTTACGGAGTAGCGGGGGCCGTCTACAATGAGCAGTTCTTC. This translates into CASSYGVAGAVYNEQFF.

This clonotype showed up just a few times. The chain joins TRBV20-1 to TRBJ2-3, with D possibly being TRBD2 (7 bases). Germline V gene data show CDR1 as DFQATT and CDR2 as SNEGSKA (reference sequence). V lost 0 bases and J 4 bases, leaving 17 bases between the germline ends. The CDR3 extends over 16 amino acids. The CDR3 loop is CSARDWGGAGADTQYF. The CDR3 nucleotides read TGCAGTGCTAGAGATTGGGGGGGGGCCGGGGCAGATACGCAGTATTTT.

CDR3 region: CSVRIGGPGEQFF. CDR3 bases: TGCAGCGTTCGGATCGGAGGGCCCGGTGAGCAGTTCTTC. The chain employs TRBV29-1 and TRBJ2-1; the D gene is possibly TRBD2 (6 bases). Germline V gene lookup returns CDR1 SQVTM and CDR2 ANQGSEA. Trimming removed 5 bases from V and 9 bases from J, with 17 bases in between. The CDR3 has 13 amino acids.

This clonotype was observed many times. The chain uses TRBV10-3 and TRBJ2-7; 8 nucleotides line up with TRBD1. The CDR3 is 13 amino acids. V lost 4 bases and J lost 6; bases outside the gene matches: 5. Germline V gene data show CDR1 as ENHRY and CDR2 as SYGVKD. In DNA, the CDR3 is TGTGCCATCAGTGGGACAGGGTCCGGCGAGCAGTACTTC. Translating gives CAISGTGSGEQYF.

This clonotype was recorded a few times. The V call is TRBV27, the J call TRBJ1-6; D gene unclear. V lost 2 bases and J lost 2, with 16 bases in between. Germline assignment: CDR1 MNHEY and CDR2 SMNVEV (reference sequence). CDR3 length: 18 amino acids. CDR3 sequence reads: CASSLGSWGVTYNSPLHF. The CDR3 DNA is TGTGCCAGCAGTTTAGGTAGTTGGGGAGTGACCTATAATTCACCCCTCCACTTT.

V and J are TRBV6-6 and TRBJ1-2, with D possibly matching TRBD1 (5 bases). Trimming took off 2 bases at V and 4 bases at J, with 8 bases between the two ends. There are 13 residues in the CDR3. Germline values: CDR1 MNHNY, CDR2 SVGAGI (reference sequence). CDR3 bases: TGTGCCAGCAGTTACGGGGGTGTCTATGGCTACACCTTC. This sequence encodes CASSYGGVYGYTF.

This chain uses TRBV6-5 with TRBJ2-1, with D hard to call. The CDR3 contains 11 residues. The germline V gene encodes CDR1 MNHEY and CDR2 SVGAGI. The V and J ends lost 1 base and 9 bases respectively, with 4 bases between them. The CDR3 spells CASSYYAEQFF. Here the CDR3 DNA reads TGTGCCAGCAGTTACTATGCTGAGCAGTTCTTC.